This TCR beta chain was obtained from a study of shared clonotypes between healthy human individuals (dated by TCRdb to between 2020 and 2021). Notes on the research overall: The cohort included a few men and a couple of women between 18 and 49 years of age. Libraries were prepared and TCR repertoires were sequenced by different laboratories using diverse techniques, in order to increase sequencing depth and limit assay-specific biases. Leukapheresis yielded between about 0.9 and 8.9 billion PBMCs per donor. To estimate repertoire size and how much clonotypes are shared between individuals, the study performed deep sequencing of blood TCR repertoires from a handful of healthy adults.

The donors were healthy, HIV-negative adults with no recently reported acute infections or vaccinations. Only Caucasian adults living in Nashville, Tennessee, USA were represented among the donors. For unsorted samples, roughly 90 million PBMCs were counted, and genomic DNA was extracted using the QIAamp DNA Blood Mini kit. Blood was collected by leukapheresis, and PBMCs were isolated by Ficoll-Histopaque density gradient centrifugation and then cryopreserved in liquid nitrogen vapor phase. A remark on this clone: No cognate antigen has been identified for it. Base-call qualities are not available, and no considerably larger clone is one nucleotide away.

Beyond this particular receptor, the publication reports: Sampling was limited to blood, and TCR repertoires in tissue likely differ from TCR repertoires in blood. The genetic and exposure-history diversity represented was limited by the small number of donors. Pairwise subsampling indicated that sequencing depth was expected to affect the degree of clonotype sharing among donors.

Using the deep immunoSEQ assay, multiplex PCR amplified TCR CDR3 regions from genomic DNA. For each cell subset, the extracted genomic DNA was distributed evenly across all wells of several immunoSEQ 96-well plates, and each plate served as one replicate. Each replicate PCR for unsorted PBMC received approximately 300 ng genomic DNA, equal to 30,000 to 35,000 T cell genomes. Ten immunoSEQ deep assay plates were used to sequence unsorted PBMC genomic DNA. The purified libraries were quantified using a Qubit 3.0 fluorometer, sized with a Bioanalyzer 2100, and then quantified again using the KAPA Library Quantification kit. Every immunoSEQ 96-well plate was sequenced on a dedicated single-read 150-cycle Illumina NextSeq 550 flow cell. Per the original workflow: Because the immunoSEQ output included only junctional sequences and no quality scores, the filtering could not be the same as the filtering used for full-length reads. Sequences were annotated with PyIR, a Python wrapper for IgBLAST v1.9, and V/J genes and CDR3 were assigned using IMGT germline references. Any read was removed if the V/J assignment was weak (E-value above 1e-6), the CDR3 was missing, or the read contained stop codons, out-of-frame junctions, or ambiguous translated residues. V3J clonotypes were defined as sequences sharing the same inferred V gene, J gene, and CDR3 amino acid sequence. To compute the percentage overlap between repertoires, the number of shared unique clonotypes was divided by the size of the smaller repertoire. RTK rarefaction, the Chao1 estimator, and Recon v2.1 estimates of unobserved clonotypes were used to assess repertoire richness. TCRdb limited this immuneACCESS table to in-frame rearrangements with V and J called. A share of clones is missing; checked studies link under half to unresolved V genes, and the rest is unexplained. V and J calls plus clone size are reproduced from that table; the DNA served to infer D and trimming. The sample table records about 100,000 clones; 40% to 55% of these occur just once. Of the sample, more than 13% falls within the top ten clones.

Sequences MGHRA (CDR1) and YSYEKL (CDR2) are obtained from the germline V gene. From the cysteine through the phenylalanine, the CDR3 covers 13 amino acids. Solely the CDR3 DNA is kept, with 39 bases framed from the first base. Trimming accounts for 4 bases at V and 4 bases at J, while the number of junction bases matched to no gene is 3. This TCR was sampled from a woman in her thirties or forties in good health. Some clones in this sample may be carry-over from other donors' samples. Sequenced: PBMCs. This receptor chain uses TRBV4-1 and TRBJ2-7; the junction holds 8 bases that match TRBD2. CDR3 protein: CASSRTSGYEQYF. The nucleotides are TGCGCCAGCAGCCGAACTAGCGGATACGAGCAGTACTTC.